The 29 T cell receptor beta chains reported below all come from one sample, sequenced in a study of Graves' ophthalmopathy and Graves' hyperthyroidism. CDR3 regions of TCR beta were amplified from RNA transcripts. First-round RT-PCR relied on HTBI primers, and a second-round multiplex PCR came next. TCRdb reprocessed the multiplex PCR reads via MiXCR and lists one record per CDR3 protein. The sample holds fewer than 350,000 distinct CDR3 sequences; 17% are singletons and the top ten take 9% to 15%. Input material: peripheral blood. These receptor sequences come from an adult man with Graves' ophthalmopathy.

This clonotype has at least ten counts. The chain links TRBV18 to TRBJ1-2; possibly TRBD1 for D (5 bases). V gave up 1 base and J gave up 1 base, with 10 bases separating them. The CDR3 is made up of 15 amino acids. Germline V gene sequence: CDR1 KGHSH, CDR2 LQKENI. CDR3 sequence (DNA): TGTGCCAGCTCACCACTCAGGGAGATTAACTATGGCTACACCTTC. Translation: CASSPLREINYGYTF.

This clonotype was recorded many times. The rearrangement uses TRBV29-1 and TRBJ2-5; D is unclear. The CDR3 covers 14 residues. Germline CDR1 is SQVTM and CDR2 is ANQGSEA. Between the trimmed V and J ends, which lost 1 base and 5 bases, there was a span of 14 bases. The CDR3 sequence is CSVEGLSPLETQYF. The CDR3 DNA sequence: TGCAGCGTTGAAGGTCTTTCGCCGTTGGAGACCCAGTACTTC.

This clonotype was detected ten times or more. A much bigger clone sits one base away, suggesting this may be a read error. This chain joins TRBV12-5 and TRBJ2-7; D unclear. Trimming shortened V by 8 bases and J by 2 bases, and 13 bases separated the two germline ends. CDR3 length: 13 amino acids. Looked up from germline, CDR1 is LGHNT and CDR2 is FRNRAP. CDR3 loop: CASREQDTYEQYF. CDR3 nucleotides: TGTGCTAGTCGAGAGCAGGATACCTACGAGCAGTACTTC.

The sample holds many counts of this clonotype. The chain carries TRBV30 and TRBJ2-7; D is undetermined. The V gene's germline CDR1 is GTSNPN and CDR2 SVGIG (reference sequence). V gave up 0 bases and J gave up 2 bases, with 8 bases separating them. There are 13 residues in the CDR3. CDR3 nucleotide sequence: TGTGCCTGGAGTGTCGGCAGTACCTACGAGCAGTACTTC. It encodes CAWSVGSTYEQYF.

Ten or more counts support this clonotype. This chain links TRBV6-2 or TRBV6-3 with TRBJ1-5; maybe TRBD1 (6 bases). Trimming cost V 2 bases and J 3 bases, with 11 bases left between them. The length of the CDR3 is 15 residues. Germline CDR1 is MNHEY and CDR2 is SVGEGT. CDR3 sequence: CASSYRDNYNQPQHF. The CDR3 DNA follows: TGTGCCAGCAGTTACAGGGACAACTACAATCAGCCCCAGCATTTT.

This clonotype was observed at least ten times. The chain is built from TRBV20-1 and TRBJ2-7, with D perhaps being TRBD1 or TRBD2 (5 bases each). The germline CDR1 and CDR2 sequences are DFQATT and SNEGSKA (reference sequence). This CDR3 has 12 residues. The V end lost 6 bases, the J end lost 8 bases, and 17 bases lay between the germline ends. Here the CDR3 reads CSAPRTPGQQYF. The DNA of the CDR3 is TGCAGTGCCCCGCGGACTCCGGGGCAGCAGTACTTC.

This clonotype was seen ten or more times. The rearrangement joins TRBV2 to TRBJ2-5, with D tentatively TRBD1 (6 bases). The V end lost 5 bases, the J end lost 1 base, and 11 bases lay between the germline ends. From germline, CDR1 is SNHLY and CDR2 FYNNEI. This CDR3 is 14 amino acids long. The CDR3 DNA sequence: TGTGCCAGCAGTAAACAGGGAAGCCAAGAGACCCAGTACTTC. This encodes CASSKQGSQETQYF.

With regard to this clonotype: A single base separates this from a much larger clone, so it may be a read error. Likely a read error: the CDR3 ends without its conserved phenylalanine or tryptophan. DNA for the CDR3: TGTGCCAGCAGCAACGACCAGAACACTGAAGCTTTCGTT. Translating gives CASSNDQNTEAFV. The V and J genes are TRBV7-3 and TRBJ1-1, with D hard to call. V shed 5 bases and J shed 1 base, with 8 bases lying between them. CDR1 is SGHTA and CDR2 is FQGTGA in the germline V gene. CDR3 length equals 13 residues.

This clonotype was detected ten times or more. The chain employs TRBV7-3 and TRBJ2-2, with a tentative D call TRBD1 (5 bases). V lost 2 bases and J lost 6, with 10 bases in between. The CDR3 is made up of 14 amino acids. Germline V gene sequence: CDR1 SGHTA, CDR2 FQGTGA. This CDR3 reads CASSLVGVSGELFF. The DNA of the CDR3 is TGTGCCAGCAGCTTAGTAGGGGTCTCCGGGGAGCTGTTTTTT.

The V and J genes are TRBV7-8 and TRBJ1-5, with D uncertain. The CDR3 runs to 12 residues. V dropped 5 bases and J dropped 9 bases, with 11 bases sitting between them. The V gene's germline CDR1 is SGHVS and CDR2 FQNEAQ. CDR3 bases: TGTGCCAGCAGCAGCCCCTCGGGGCCCCAGCATTTT. Protein product: CASSSPSGPQHF.

The sample holds many counts of this clonotype. The chain recombines TRBV5-1 with TRBJ1-5, with no clear D. This CDR3 has 13 residues. V lost 4 bases and J lost 7, with 12 bases in between. Germline CDR1 is SGHRS and CDR2 is YFSETQ. The CDR3 DNA follows: TGCGCCAGCAGCCAAGACACCACACAGCCCCAGCATTTT. Its protein is CASSQDTTQPQHF.

This clonotype occurred many times. The V gene is TRBV6-1, the J gene TRBJ2-7, with D hard to call. CDR1 is MNHNS, CDR2 SASEGT, per germline. Trimming left V 6 bases short and J 5 bases short, with 11 bases between. The CDR3 sequence is 12 residues long. As DNA, the CDR3 is TGTGCCAGCAGCGACAAGTCCCACGAGCAGTACTTC. Protein product: CASSDKSHEQYF.

This clonotype was counted ten times or more. The chain links TRBV6-1 to TRBJ1-1; D call uncertain. Germline V lookup: CDR1 MNHNS, CDR2 SASEGT. V shed 2 bases and J shed 5 bases, with 9 bases lying between them. This CDR3 has 13 residues. The CDR3 coding sequence is TGTGCCAGCAGTGAAAGGTCTGGTACTGAAGCTTTCTTT. It is translated as CASSERSGTEAFF.

The chain has TRBV6-2 or TRBV6-3 and TRBJ1-1; 10 bases align to TRBD1. Trimming removed 6 bases from V and 1 base from J; junction bases left unmatched: 14. CDR3 size: 18 residues. In germline, CDR1 is MNHEY, CDR2 SVGEGT. Here the CDR3 reads CASSPGTGAPLRNTEAFF. CDR3 in DNA: TGTGCCAGCAGCCCCGGGACAGGGGCCCCATTAAGGAACACTGAAGCTTTCTTT.

This clonotype was counted ten times or more. The chain combines TRBV12-3 or TRBV12-4 with TRBJ1-2; 7 bases align to TRBD1. This CDR3 spans 14 amino acids. The V gene end was trimmed by 7 bases and the J gene end by 3 bases; junction bases not matched to a gene: 8. The CDR3 sequence: CASTLGQVDYGYTF. CDR3 sequence (DNA): TGTGCCAGCACCCTCGGACAGGTGGACTATGGCTACACCTTC.

Ten or more counts support this clonotype. V and J are TRBV10-3 and TRBJ2-5, with D perhaps TRBD1 (6 bases). This CDR3 is 17 amino acids long. V dropped 3 bases and J dropped 4 bases, with 21 bases sitting between them. Germline V gene sequence: CDR1 ENHRY, CDR2 SYGVKD. CDR3 DNA: TGTGCCATCAGTGAACCGGTGGGGGCCTCTACGGGAGAGACCCAGTACTTC. It encodes CAISEPVGASTGETQYF.

This clonotype was seen at least ten times. This chain uses TRBV6-5 with TRBJ2-3; D call uncertain. This CDR3 is built from 11 residues. The V end lost 5 bases, the J end lost 2 bases, and 2 bases lay between the germline ends. CDR1 is MNHEY, CDR2 SVGAGI, per germline. The CDR3 reads CASSNTDTQYF. The CDR3 DNA reads TGTGCCAGCAGTAACACAGATACGCAGTATTTT.

This chain uses TRBV9 with TRBJ1-5, with TRBD1 as a possible D gene (6 bases). Trimming took off 3 bases at V and 0 bases at J, with 19 bases between the two ends. CDR1 and CDR2 (germline): SGDLS, YYNGEE. This CDR3 spans 18 amino acids. The CDR3, as DNA: TGTGCCAGCAGCGCAGGTCCGGGGGGCGCCGATAGCAATCAGCCCCAGCATTTT. Translating it yields CASSAGPGGADSNQPQHF.

This clonotype was detected ten times or more. The chain uses TRBV29-1 and TRBJ1-5; no clear D gene. Germline V gives CDR1 SQVTM, CDR2 ANQGSEA. V gave up 4 bases and J gave up 0 bases, with 13 bases separating them. The CDR3 has 15 amino acids. In nucleotides, the CDR3 is TGCAGCGTTGCGTGGGGTTCGGGTAGCAATCAGCCCCAGCATTTT. Amino acid sequence: CSVAWGSGSNQPQHF. The variable domain in full, with the rest retrieved from reference TRBV29-1 and TRBJ1-5, is SAVISQKPSRDICQRGTSLTIQCQVDSQVTMMFWYRQQPGQSLTLIATANQGSEATYESGFVIDKFPISRPNLTFSTLTVSNMSPEDSSIYLCSVAWGSGSNQPQHFGDGTRLSIL.

This clonotype came up many times. The chain has TRBV5-1 and TRBJ1-1; TRBD1 aligns across 9 bases. Germline V CDR1 and CDR2: SGHRS, YFSETQ. The CDR3 has 16 residues. Trimming took 5 bases from V and 4 from J; bases not matched to a gene: 12. The CDR3 loop is CASRIGTGSGSTEAFF. CDR3 nucleotides: TGCGCCAGCAGAATTGGGACAGGGAGCGGGAGCACTGAAGCTTTCTTT.

This clonotype was detected ten times or more. J is TRBJ2-2 and V is TRBV5-6; no firm D call. The CDR3 covers 15 residues. Trimming took off 1 base at V and 2 bases at J, with 9 bases between the two ends. CDR1 SGHDT and CDR2 YYEEEE come from the germline V gene. The CDR3 spells CASSLFSYNTGELFF. DNA for the CDR3: TGTGCCAGCAGCTTGTTTAGTTATAACACCGGGGAGCTGTTTTTT.

This chain uses TRBV24-1 with TRBJ2-5; 9 bases agree with TRBD2. V was pared by 0 bases and J by 11 bases, with 12 bases of the junction left unmatched. This CDR3 contains 16 residues. Germline V CDR1 and CDR2: KGHDR, SFDVKD. Here the CDR3 DNA reads TGTGCCACCAGTGATTTGAGGGGTAGCGGGGGACCTATTCAGTACTTC. This sequence encodes CATSDLRGSGGPIQYF.

This clonotype was seen ten or more times. The DNA of the CDR3 is TGTGCCAGCAGCCAAGGACGCGGGAGCCACCAAGAGACCCAGTACTTC. Its protein is CASSQGRGSHQETQYF. The chain combines TRBV3-1 with TRBJ2-5; 7 bases agree with TRBD2. Trimming took 1 base from V and 0 from J; bases not matched to a gene: 5. The CDR3 sequence is 16 residues long. Germline assignment: CDR1 LGHDT and CDR2 YNNKEL (reference sequence).

At least ten counts were recorded for this clonotype. This chain connects TRBV10-1 to TRBJ2-5; D is unclear. Trimming stripped 4 bases from V and 5 bases from J, with 11 bases between. Germline loops: CDR1 WNHNN, CDR2 SYGVQD (reference sequence). This CDR3 region has 13 residues. In DNA, the CDR3 is TGCGCCAGCAGTGCAGGCATGGGGGAGACCCAGTACTTC. Amino acid sequence: CASSAGMGETQYF.

In regard to this clonotype: This clone may be a read error of a much larger clone one base away. The rearrangement joins TRBV7-3 to TRBJ1-1; 9 nucleotides align to TRBD1. The CDR3 is 15 amino acids. CDR1 and CDR2 from the germline V gene are SGHTA and FQGTGA. V lost 5 bases and J lost 6; bases outside the gene matches: 10. The CDR3 region is CASSPGTGRVSEAFF. The DNA of the CDR3 is TGTGCCAGCAGCCCAGGGACAGGGAGAGTATCTGAAGCTTTCTTT.

In this sample, this clonotype turned up many times. This chain uses TRBV30 with TRBJ2-5; D unclear. Trimming cost V 2 bases and J 5 bases, with 12 bases left between them. CDR1 is GTSNPN and CDR2 is SVGIG in the germline V gene (reference sequence). This CDR3 has 13 residues. The DNA of the CDR3 is TGTGCCTGGAGTTTTACAGCCGGCGAGACCCAGTACTTC. The encoded protein is CAWSFTAGETQYF.

This clonotype was picked up a small number of times. This chain uses TRBV4-1 with TRBJ1-3; no reliable D call. The V end was cut by 1 base, the J end by 0 bases, with 10 bases between. Germline CDR1 MGHRA, CDR2 YSYEKL. This CDR3 is built from 16 residues. The CDR3 bases are TGCGCCAGCAGCCAAGGGCCTCGGTTCTCTGGAAACACCATATATTTT. Encoded protein: CASSQGPRFSGNTIYF.

This chain uses TRBV20-1 with TRBJ2-5; weak D call: TRBD2 (6 bases). Trimming took off 0 bases at V and 5 bases at J, with 10 bases between the two ends. CDR1 DFQATT and CDR2 SNEGSKA come from the germline V gene (reference sequence). This CDR3 is built from 13 residues. The CDR3 sequence is CSARDGAGETQYF. The CDR3 DNA follows: TGCAGTGCTAGAGATGGGGCGGGGGAGACCCAGTACTTC.

This clonotype occurred many times. The DNA for the CDR3 is TGTGCCAGCAGTTACTTTACGGGACAGGGAACCCACGAGCAGTACTTC. Protein: CASSYFTGQGTHEQYF. This chain joins TRBV6-5 and TRBJ2-7; 9 bases agree with TRBD1. V was pared by 1 base and J by 5 bases, with 9 bases of the junction left unmatched. This CDR3 spans 16 amino acids. Germline CDR1 is MNHEY and CDR2 is SVGAGI.